A single T cell receptor beta chain is shown here with its context. PCR employed 60 Vbeta and 13 Jbeta primers. Generated by immunoSEQ multiplex PCR, the TCRdb table keeps only in-frame clones and is missing some. The data show about 190,000 clones, roughly 75% seen once. The data derive from a study of cytomegalovirus exposure and HLA in healthy donors. The V gene's germline CDR1 is SGHKS and CDR2 YYEKEE (reference sequence). This CDR3 region has 17 residues. Trimming took off 4 bases at V and 1 base at J, with 20 bases between the two ends. Sequencing was carried out using PBMCs. The chain recombines TRBV5-5 with TRBJ1-2; maybe TRBD1 (6 bases). This clonotype was obtained from a man under 40 in good health and CMV-seropositive. CDR3 coding DNA: TGTGCCAGCAGCCTGACTCCCAGTATACAGGGTAACTATGGCTACACCTTC. Its protein is CASSLTPSIQGNYGYTF.